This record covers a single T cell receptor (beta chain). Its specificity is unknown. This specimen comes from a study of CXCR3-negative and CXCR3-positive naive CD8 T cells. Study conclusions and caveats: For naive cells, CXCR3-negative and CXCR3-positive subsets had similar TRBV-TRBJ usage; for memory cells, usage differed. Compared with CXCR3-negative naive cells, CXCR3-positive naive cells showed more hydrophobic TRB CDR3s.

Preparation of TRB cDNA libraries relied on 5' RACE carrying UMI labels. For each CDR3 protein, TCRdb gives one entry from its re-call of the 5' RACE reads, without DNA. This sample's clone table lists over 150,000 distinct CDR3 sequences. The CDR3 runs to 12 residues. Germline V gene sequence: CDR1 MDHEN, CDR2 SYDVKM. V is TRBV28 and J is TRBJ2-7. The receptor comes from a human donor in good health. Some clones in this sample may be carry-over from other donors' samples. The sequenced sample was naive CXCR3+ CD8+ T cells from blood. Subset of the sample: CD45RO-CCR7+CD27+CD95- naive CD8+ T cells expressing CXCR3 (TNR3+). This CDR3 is CASSFKPHEQYF.